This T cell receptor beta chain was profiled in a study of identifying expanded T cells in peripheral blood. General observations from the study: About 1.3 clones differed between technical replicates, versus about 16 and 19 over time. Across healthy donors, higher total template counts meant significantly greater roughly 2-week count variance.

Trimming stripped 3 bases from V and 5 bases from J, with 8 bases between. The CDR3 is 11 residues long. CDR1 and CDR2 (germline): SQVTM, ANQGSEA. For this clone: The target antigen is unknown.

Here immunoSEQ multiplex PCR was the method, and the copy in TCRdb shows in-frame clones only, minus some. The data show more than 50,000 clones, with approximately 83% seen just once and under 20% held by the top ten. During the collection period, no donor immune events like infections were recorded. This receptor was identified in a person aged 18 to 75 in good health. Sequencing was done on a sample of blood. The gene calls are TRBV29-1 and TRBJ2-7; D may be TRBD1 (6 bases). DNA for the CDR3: TGCAGCGTTGACAGGGGCCACGAGCAGTACTTC. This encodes CSVDRGHEQYF.